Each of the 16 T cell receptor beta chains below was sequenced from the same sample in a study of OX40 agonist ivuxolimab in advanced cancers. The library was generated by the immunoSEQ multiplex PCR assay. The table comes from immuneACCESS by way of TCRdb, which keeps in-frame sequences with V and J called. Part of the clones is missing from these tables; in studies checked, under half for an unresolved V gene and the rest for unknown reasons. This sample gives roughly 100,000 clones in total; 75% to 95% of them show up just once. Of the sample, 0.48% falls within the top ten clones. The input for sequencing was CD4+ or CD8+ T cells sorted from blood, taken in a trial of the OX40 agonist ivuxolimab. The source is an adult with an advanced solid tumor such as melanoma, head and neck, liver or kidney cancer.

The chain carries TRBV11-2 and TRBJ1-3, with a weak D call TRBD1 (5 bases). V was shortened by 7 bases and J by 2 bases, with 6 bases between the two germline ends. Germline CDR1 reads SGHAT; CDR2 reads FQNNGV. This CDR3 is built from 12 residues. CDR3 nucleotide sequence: TGTGCCAGCATGGGGGCTGGAAACACCATATATTTT. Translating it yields CASMGAGNTIYF.

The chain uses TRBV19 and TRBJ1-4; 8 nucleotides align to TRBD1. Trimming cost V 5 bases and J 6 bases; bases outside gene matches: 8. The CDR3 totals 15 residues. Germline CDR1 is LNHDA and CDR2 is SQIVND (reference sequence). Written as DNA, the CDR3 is TGTGCCAGTAGTCCTCGACAGGGGCGAGATGAAAAACTGTTTTTT. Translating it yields CASSPRQGRDEKLFF.

Here the CDR3 reads CASMLHQNTGELFF. The CDR3 DNA is TGCGCCAGCATGTTACACCAGAACACCGGGGAGCTGTTTTTT. The chain has TRBV5-1 and TRBJ2-2; no clear D. This CDR3 is built from 14 residues. In germline, CDR1 is SGHRS, CDR2 YFSETQ. Trimming cost V 6 bases and J 1 base, with 10 bases left between them.

CDR3 sequence (DNA): TGTGCCAGCAGCTCCAGGGCCCGTCAGCCCCAGCATTTT. This codes for CASSSRARQPQHF. The rearrangement uses TRBV7-6 and TRBJ1-5; possibly TRBD1 for D (5 bases). The V end lost 4 bases, the J end lost 6 bases, and 10 bases lay between the germline ends. Germline loops: CDR1 SGHVS, CDR2 FNYEAQ. The CDR3 loop spans 13 amino acids. Full variable domain (outside the CDR3, taken from reference TRBV7-6 and TRBJ1-5): GAGVSQSPRYKVTKRGQDVALRCDPISGHVSLYWYRQALGQGPEFLTYFNYEAQQDKSGLPNDRFSAERPEGSISTLTIQRTEQRDSAMYRCASSSRARQPQHFGDGTRLSIL.

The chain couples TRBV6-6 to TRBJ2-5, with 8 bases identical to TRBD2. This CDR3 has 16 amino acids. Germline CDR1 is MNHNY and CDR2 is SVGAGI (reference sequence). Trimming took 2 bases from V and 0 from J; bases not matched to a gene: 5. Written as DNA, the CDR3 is TGTGCCAGCAGTTACGACCCTAGCGGGTACCAAGAGACCCAGTACTTC. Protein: CASSYDPSGYQETQYF.

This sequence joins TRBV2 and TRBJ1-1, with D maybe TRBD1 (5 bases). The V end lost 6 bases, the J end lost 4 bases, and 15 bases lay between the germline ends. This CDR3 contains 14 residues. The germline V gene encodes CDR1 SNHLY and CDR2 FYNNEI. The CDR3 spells CASSAGGVTTEAFF. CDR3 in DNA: TGTGCCAGCAGCGCGGGGGGGGTGACCACTGAAGCTTTCTTT.

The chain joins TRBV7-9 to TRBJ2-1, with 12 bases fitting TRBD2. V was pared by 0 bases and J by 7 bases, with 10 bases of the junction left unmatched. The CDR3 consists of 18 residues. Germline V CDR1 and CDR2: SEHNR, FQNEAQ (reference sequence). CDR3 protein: CASSLAPSGGASLNEQFF. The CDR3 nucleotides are TGTGCCAGCAGCTTAGCCCCTAGCGGGGGGGCCAGTTTAAATGAGCAGTTCTTC.

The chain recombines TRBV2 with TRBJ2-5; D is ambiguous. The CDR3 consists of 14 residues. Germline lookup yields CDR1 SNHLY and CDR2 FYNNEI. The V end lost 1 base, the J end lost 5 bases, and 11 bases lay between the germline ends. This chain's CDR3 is CASSEGLVGETQYF. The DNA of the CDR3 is TGTGCCAGCAGTGAAGGTCTAGTCGGCGAGACCCAGTACTTC. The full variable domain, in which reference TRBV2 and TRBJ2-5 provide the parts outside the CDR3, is EPEVTQTPSHQVTQMGQEVILRCVPISNHLYFYWYRQILGQKVEFLVSFYNNEISEKSEIFDDQFSVERPDGSNFTLKIRSTKLEDSAMYFCASSEGLVGETQYFGPGTRLLVL.

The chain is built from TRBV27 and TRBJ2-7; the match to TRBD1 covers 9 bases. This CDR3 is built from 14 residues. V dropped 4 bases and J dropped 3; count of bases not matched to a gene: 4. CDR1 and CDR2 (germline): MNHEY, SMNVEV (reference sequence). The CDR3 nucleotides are TGTGCCAGCAGTTGGGGGGACAGGGTCTACGAGCAGTACTTC. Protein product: CASSWGDRVYEQYF.

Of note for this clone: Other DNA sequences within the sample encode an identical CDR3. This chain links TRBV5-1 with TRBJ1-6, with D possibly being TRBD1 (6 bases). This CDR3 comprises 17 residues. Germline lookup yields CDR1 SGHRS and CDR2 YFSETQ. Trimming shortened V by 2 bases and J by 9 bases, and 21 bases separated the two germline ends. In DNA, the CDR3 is TGCGCCAGCAGCTTAGATCTACAGGGTTCGTGGGGTTCACCCCTCCACTTT. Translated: CASSLDLQGSWGSPLHF.

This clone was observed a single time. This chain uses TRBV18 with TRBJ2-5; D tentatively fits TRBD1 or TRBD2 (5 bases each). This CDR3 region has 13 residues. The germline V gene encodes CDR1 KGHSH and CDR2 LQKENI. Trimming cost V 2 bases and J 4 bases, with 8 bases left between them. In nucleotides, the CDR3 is TGTGCCAGCTCACCAGGGGACGGAGAGACCCAGTACTTC. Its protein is CASSPGDGETQYF.

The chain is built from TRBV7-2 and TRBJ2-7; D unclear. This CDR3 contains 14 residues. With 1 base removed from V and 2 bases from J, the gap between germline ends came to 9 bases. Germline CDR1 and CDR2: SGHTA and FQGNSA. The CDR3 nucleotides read TGTGCCAGCAGCTTAGGGGCCGTTACCTACGAGCAGTACTTC. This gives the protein CASSLGAVTYEQYF.

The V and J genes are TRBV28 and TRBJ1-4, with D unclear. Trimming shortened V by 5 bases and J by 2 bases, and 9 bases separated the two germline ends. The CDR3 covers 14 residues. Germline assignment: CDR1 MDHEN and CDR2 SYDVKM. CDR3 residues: CASSPQATNEKLFF. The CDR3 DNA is TGTGCCAGCAGTCCCCAGGCCACTAATGAAAAACTGTTTTTT.

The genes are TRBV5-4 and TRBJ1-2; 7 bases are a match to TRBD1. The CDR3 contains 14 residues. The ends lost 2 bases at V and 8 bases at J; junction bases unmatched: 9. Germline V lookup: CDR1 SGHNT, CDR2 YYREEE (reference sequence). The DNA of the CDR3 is TGTGCCAGCAGCTTAGGACAGGCGGATAGGGGCTACACCTTC. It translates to CASSLGQADRGYTF.

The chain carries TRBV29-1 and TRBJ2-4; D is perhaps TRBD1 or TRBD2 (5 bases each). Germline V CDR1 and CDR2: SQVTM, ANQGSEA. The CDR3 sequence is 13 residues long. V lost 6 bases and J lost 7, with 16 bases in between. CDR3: CSVLRAGDNIQYF. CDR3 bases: TGCAGCGTACTACGAGCCGGGGACAACATTCAGTACTTC.

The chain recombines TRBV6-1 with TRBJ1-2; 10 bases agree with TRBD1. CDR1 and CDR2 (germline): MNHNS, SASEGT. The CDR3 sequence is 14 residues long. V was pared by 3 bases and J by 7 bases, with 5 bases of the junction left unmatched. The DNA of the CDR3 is TGTGCCAGCAGTGAGACAGGGGGCGCCGGTGGCTACACCTTC. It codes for CASSETGGAGGYTF.